Described below is a single T cell receptor beta chain sequence and its context. It lacks a known antigen. Per-base quality was not reported, and no clone a single base away is much larger than it. The method behind the library was the immunoSEQ multiplex PCR assay. TCRdb stores this immuneACCESS table with in-frame sequences only. Part of the clones is absent; in the studies checked, under half of the shortfall reflects unresolved V genes, and no reason is known for the rest. Here the sample has approximately 66,000 clones; 90% occur a single time. Around 5.4% of the sample rests with the top ten. This record belongs to a study of control samples from healthy donors and cancer patients (dated by TCRdb to about 2020). The cysteine opens and the phenylalanine closes a CDR3 of 17 amino acids. Here the CDR3 DNA is all that survives: 51 bases in frame from base 1. V loses 3 bases of germline sequence and J loses 1 base, and the interval between the two ends is 17 bases. Via the germline V gene (reference sequence), CDR1 is MNHEY and CDR2 SMNVEV.

This TCR was recovered from a man in his fifties or sixties with colorectal cancer. Recombination linked TRBV27 to TRBJ2-3; the D element could tentatively be TRBD1 or TRBD2, as 5 bases agree for each. Sequencing was carried out using PBMCs. The nucleotides read TGTGCCAGCAGTTTGGGGGTCCCCGTTGTGGGCACAGATACGCAGTATTTT. Its protein is CASSLGVPVVGTDTQYF.